This is a list of T cell receptor beta chains from one sample in a study of OX40 agonist ivuxolimab in advanced cancers. Sequenced by immunoSEQ multiplex PCR; TCRdb stores in-frame clones only, minus some. Of 50,000 to 70,000 clones in the sample, roughly nine tenths were seen once. This specimen consisted of CD4+ or CD8+ T cells sorted from blood, obtained in a trial of the OX40 agonist ivuxolimab. The receptors come from an adult with an advanced solid tumor such as melanoma, head and neck, liver or kidney cancer. Both conserved end residues are part of each CDR3. The D gene is left open where the match is weak. Size tells how often a clone was seen (once, few, many) or the class of an expanded clone, and some rows leave it out.

v_call,j_call,clone_size,d_call,cdr3_aa,cdr3_nt
TRBV19,TRBJ2-1,.,.,CASSMGTRGVNEQFF,TGTGCCAGTAGTATGGGGACGAGGGGAGTCAATGAGCAGTTCTTC
TRBV18,TRBJ1-5,.,.,CASSPFAQGNGNQPQHF,TGTGCCAGCTCACCGTTTGCACAGGGAAACGGCAATCAGCCCCAGCATTTT
TRBV6-5,TRBJ2-3,.,TRBD2,CASSLGGSRTDTQYF,TGTGCCAGCAGTTTGGGGGGGTCTCGCACAGATACGCAGTATTTT
TRBV10-3,TRBJ2-5,.,.,CAISEGARETQYF,TGTGCCATCAGTGAAGGGGCCCGAGAGACCCAGTACTTC
TRBV19,TRBJ2-4,.,.,CASSIGVSAKNIQYF,TGTGCCAGTAGTATAGGAGTTTCAGCCAAAAACATTCAGTACTTC
TRBV27,TRBJ2-7,.,TRBD1,CASSQGTEPREQYF,TGTGCCAGCAGTCAAGGGACAGAGCCGCGTGAGCAGTACTTC
TRBV5-1,TRBJ2-1,.,TRBD1,CASSPDRGTQQFF,TGCGCCAGCAGCCCGGACAGGGGGACTCAGCAGTTCTTC
TRBV5-5,TRBJ2-3,.,.,CASSLGRKDTQYF,TGTGCCAGCAGCTTGGGGCGGAAAGATACGCAGTATTTT
TRBV4-1,TRBJ2-7,.,.,CASSQARSYEQYF,TGCGCCAGCAGCCAAGCTCGTTCCTACGAGCAGTACTTC
TRBV5-1,TRBJ2-1,.,TRBD1,CASSQGQGTYNEQFF,TGCGCCAGCAGCCAAGGACAGGGGACATACAATGAGCAGTTCTTC
TRBV9,TRBJ2-2,.,TRBD1,CASSVATGLSGELFF,TGTGCCAGCAGCGTAGCGACAGGGTTATCCGGGGAGCTGTTTTTT
TRBV2,TRBJ1-6,.,.,CASSAGGYDSPLHF,TGTGCCAGCAGTGCGGGGGGGTACGATTCACCCCTCCACTTT
TRBV7-9,TRBJ1-2,.,.,CASSPMGHGVVYGYTF,TGTGCCAGCAGCCCGATGGGACACGGAGTCGTCTATGGCTACACCTTC
TRBV28,TRBJ1-5,.,.,CASSPDSFNQPQHF,TGTGCCAGCAGTCCCGACAGCTTTAATCAGCCCCAGCATTTT
TRBV4-1,TRBJ2-5,.,TRBD2,CASSQDRLAGDQETQYF,TGCGCCAGCAGCCAAGACAGACTAGCGGGGGACCAAGAGACCCAGTACTTC
TRBV11-3,TRBJ1-1,once,.,CASSLGDTEAFF,TGTGCCAGCAGCTTGGGGGACACTGAAGCTTTCTTT
TRBV6-1,TRBJ2-3,.,TRBD2,CASSHPAGGWDTQYF,TGTGCCAGCAGCCACCCGGCGGGAGGTTGGGATACGCAGTATTTT
TRBV7-9,TRBJ2-5,.,.,CASSLFEETQYF,TGTGCCAGCAGCTTATTCGAAGAGACCCAGTACTTC
TRBV6-1,TRBJ1-6,.,TRBD1,CASSETLQGAGSPLHF,TGTGCCAGCAGTGAAACCCTACAGGGGGCAGGGTCACCCCTCCACTTT
TRBV28,TRBJ2-7,.,.,CASSLGQRLYF,TGTGCCAGCAGTTTAGGCCAACGACTGTACTTC
TRBV6-1,TRBJ1-1,.,TRBD1,CASSAQTGGIGDEAFF,TGTGCCAGCAGTGCACAGACAGGGGGCATAGGGGACGAAGCTTTCTTT
TRBV27,TRBJ2-3,.,.,CASSLQGLSTDTQYF,TGTGCCAGCAGTTTACAGGGGCTCAGCACGGATACGCAGTATTTT
TRBV19,TRBJ1-4,.,.,CASSTREAGASEKLFF,TGTGCCAGTAGTACCAGGGAAGCTGGCGCCTCGGAAAAACTGTTTTTT
TRBV10-3,TRBJ1-1,.,.,CASVAQTNTEAFF,TGTGCCAGCGTGGCTCAGACGAACACTGAAGCTTTCTTT
TRBV7-6,TRBJ2-7,.,TRBD1,CASSFNRGDYEQYF,TGTGCCAGCAGCTTCAACAGGGGCGACTACGAGCAGTACTTC
TRBV5-6,TRBJ2-2,.,TRBD2,CASSSPGLAGVVTGELFF,TGTGCCAGCAGTTCCCCGGGACTAGCGGGAGTCGTCACCGGGGAGCTGTTTTTT
TRBV15,TRBJ2-1,.,TRBD2,CATSRSGRGDEQFF,TGTGCCACCAGCCGGAGCGGGAGAGGCGATGAGCAGTTCTTC
TRBV5-6,TRBJ1-5,.,.,CASSFGSNQPQHF,TGTGCCAGCAGCTTTGGTAGCAATCAGCCCCAGCATTTT
TRBV5-1,TRBJ2-1,.,.,CASSLAMAGGYNEQFF,TGCGCCAGCAGCTTGGCCATGGCGGGCGGCTACAATGAGCAGTTCTTC
TRBV28,TRBJ1-4,.,TRBD1,CASSPGTGYEKLFF,TGTGCCAGCAGTCCGGGGACAGGGTACGAAAAACTGTTTTTT
TRBV14,TRBJ2-1,.,TRBD2,CASSPSTGGPEYNEQFF,TGTGCCAGCAGTCCCTCCACGGGAGGGCCGGAGTACAATGAGCAGTTCTTC
TRBV27,TRBJ1-1,.,.,CASRGEVGSTEAFF,TGTGCCAGCAGGGGGGAGGTGGGGAGCACTGAAGCTTTCTTT
TRBV27,TRBJ2-4,.,.,CASSLSGNQNIQYF,TGTGCCAGCAGTTTATCGGGGAACCAAAACATTCAGTACTTC
TRBV14,TRBJ2-7,.,.,CASSQVPGLYEQYF,TGTGCCAGCAGCCAAGTCCCCGGCCTTTACGAGCAGTACTTC
TRBV11-3,TRBJ2-3,.,TRBD2,CASSWGTSGWTDTQYF,TGTGCCAGCAGCTGGGGGACTAGCGGGTGGACAGATACGCAGTATTTT